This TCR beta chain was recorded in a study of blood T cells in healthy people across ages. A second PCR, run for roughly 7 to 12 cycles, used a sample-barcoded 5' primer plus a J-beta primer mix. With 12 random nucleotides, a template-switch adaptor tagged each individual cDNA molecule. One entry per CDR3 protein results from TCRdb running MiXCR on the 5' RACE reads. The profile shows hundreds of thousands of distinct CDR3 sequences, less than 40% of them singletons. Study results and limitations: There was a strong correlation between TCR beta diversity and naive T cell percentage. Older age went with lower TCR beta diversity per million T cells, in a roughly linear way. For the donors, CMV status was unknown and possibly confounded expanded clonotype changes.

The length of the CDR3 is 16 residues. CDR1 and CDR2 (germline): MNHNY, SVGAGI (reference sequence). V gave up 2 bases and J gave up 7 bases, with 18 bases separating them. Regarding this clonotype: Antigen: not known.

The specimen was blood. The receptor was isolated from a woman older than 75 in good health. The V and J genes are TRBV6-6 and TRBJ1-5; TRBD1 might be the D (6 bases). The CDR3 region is CASSYPRQADGQPQHF. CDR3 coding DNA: TGTGCCAGCAGTTACCCGAGACAGGCCGATGGGCAGCCCCAGCATTTT.